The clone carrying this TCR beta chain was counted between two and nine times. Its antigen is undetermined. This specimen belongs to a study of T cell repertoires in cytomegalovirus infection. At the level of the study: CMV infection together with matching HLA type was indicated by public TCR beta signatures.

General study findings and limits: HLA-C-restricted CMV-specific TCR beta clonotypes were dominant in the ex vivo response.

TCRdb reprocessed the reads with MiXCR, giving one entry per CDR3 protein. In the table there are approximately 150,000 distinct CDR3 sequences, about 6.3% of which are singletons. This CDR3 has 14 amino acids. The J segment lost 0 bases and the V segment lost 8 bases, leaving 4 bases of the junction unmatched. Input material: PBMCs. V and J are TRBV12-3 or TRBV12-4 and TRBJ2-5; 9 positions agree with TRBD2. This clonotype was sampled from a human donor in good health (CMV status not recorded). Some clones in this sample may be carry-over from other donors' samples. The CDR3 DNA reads TGTGCCAGCGGTGGACTAGCGTACCAAGAGACCCAGTACTTC. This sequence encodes CASGGLAYQETQYF.